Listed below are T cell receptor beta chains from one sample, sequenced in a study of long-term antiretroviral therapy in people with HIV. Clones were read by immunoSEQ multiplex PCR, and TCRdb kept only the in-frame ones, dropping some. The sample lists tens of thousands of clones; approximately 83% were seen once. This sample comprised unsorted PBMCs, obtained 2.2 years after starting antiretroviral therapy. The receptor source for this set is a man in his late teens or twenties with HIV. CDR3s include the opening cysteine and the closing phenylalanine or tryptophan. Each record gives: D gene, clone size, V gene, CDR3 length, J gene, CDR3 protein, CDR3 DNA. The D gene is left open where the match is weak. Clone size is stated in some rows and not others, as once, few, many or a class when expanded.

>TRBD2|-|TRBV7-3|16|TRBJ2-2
CASSPGLAGVTGELFF
TGTGCCAGCAGCCCGGGACTAGCGGGAGTCACCGGGGAGCTGTTTTTT
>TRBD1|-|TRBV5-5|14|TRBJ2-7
CASSWAGGSYEQYF
TGTGCCAGCAGCTGGGCAGGGGGTTCCTACGAGCAGTACTTC
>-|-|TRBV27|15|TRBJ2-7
CASSLLSPTFHEQYF
TGTGCCAGCAGCCTCTTATCCCCCACGTTCCACGAGCAGTACTTC
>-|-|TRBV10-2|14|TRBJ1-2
CASREQGGNYGYTF
TGCGCCAGCAGAGAACAGGGAGGTAACTATGGCTACACCTTC
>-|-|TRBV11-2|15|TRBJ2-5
CASSVGHSAGETQYF
TGTGCCAGCAGCGTAGGACACTCTGCGGGGGAGACCCAGTACTTC
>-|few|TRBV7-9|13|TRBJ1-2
CASSSQPHYGYTF
TGTGCCAGCAGCTCACAGCCCCACTATGGCTACACCTTC
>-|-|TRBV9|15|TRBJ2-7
CASSVAGGTPYEQYF
TGTGCCAGCAGCGTAGCAGGCGGGACCCCCTACGAGCAGTACTTC
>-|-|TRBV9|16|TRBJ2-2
CASSVGAGAGAGELFF
TGTGCCAGCAGCGTAGGGGCAGGGGCAGGCGCCGGGGAGCTGTTTTTT
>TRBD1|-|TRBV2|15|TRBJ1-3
CASSFRTGSGNTIYF
TGTGCCAGCAGCTTCCGGACAGGGTCCGGAAACACCATATATTTT
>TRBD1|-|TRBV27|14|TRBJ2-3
CASQQGASTDTQYF
TGTGCCAGCCAACAGGGGGCAAGCACAGATACGCAGTATTTT
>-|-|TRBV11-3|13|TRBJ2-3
CASSALGADTQYF
TGTGCCAGCAGCGCCCTGGGGGCAGATACGCAGTATTTT
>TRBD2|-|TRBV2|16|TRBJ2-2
CATHRASGRFGGELFF
TGTGCCACCCATAGGGCCAGCGGGAGGTTCGGCGGGGAGCTGTTTTTT
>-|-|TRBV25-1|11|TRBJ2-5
CASSELETQYF
TGTGCCAGCAGTGAACTAGAGACCCAGTACTTC
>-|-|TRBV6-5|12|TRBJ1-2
CASRPSNYGYTF
TGTGCCAGCCGTCCATCTAACTATGGCTACACCTTC
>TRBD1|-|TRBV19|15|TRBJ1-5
CASSQYRGGNQPQHF
TGTGCCAGTAGTCAATACAGGGGCGGCAATCAGCCCCAGCATTTT
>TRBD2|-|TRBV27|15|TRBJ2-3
CASSLTSGKTDTQYF
TGTGCCAGCAGTTTGACTAGCGGGAAAACAGATACGCAGTATTTT
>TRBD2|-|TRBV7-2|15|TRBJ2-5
CASSLEAGGQETQYF
TGTGCCAGCAGCTTAGAAGCGGGGGGGCAAGAGACCCAGTACTTC
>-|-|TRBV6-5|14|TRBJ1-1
CASSYRGSNTEAFF
TGTGCCAGCAGTTACCGGGGCTCGAACACTGAAGCTTTCTTT
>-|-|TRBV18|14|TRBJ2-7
CASSPNEGVNEQYF
TGTGCCAGCTCACCCAACGAGGGGGTTAACGAGCAGTACTTC
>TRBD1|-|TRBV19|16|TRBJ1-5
CASSKQGQASNQPQHF
TGTGCCAGTAGTAAACAGGGACAGGCAAGCAATCAGCCCCAGCATTTT
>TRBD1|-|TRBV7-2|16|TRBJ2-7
CASSLTRDSSSYEQYF
TGTGCCAGCAGCTTAACCCGGGACAGTAGCTCCTACGAGCAGTACTTC
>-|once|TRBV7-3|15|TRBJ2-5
CASSLTGVDGETQYF
TGTGCCAGCAGCTTAACCGGGGTTGACGGGGAGACCCAGTACTTC
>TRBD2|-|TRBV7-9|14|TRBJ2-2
CASLGLALPGELFF
TGTGCCAGCCTGGGACTAGCTCTCCCCGGGGAGCTGTTTTTT
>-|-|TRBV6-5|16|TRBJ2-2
CASSSDPTGVTGELFF
TGTGCCAGCAGTTCAGACCCGACAGGAGTCACCGGGGAGCTGTTTTTT
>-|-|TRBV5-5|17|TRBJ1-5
CASSLSVLQYSNQPQHF
TGTGCCAGCAGCTTGTCCGTTCTGCAATATAGCAATCAGCCCCAGCATTTT
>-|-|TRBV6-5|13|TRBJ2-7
CASMGSGLGEQYF
TGTGCCAGCATGGGTTCAGGGCTAGGCGAGCAGTACTTC
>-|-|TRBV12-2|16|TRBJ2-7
CASRFSESLRSYEQYF
TGTGCAAGTCGCTTTAGCGAATCACTGAGATCCTACGAGCAGTACTTC
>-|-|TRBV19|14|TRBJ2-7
CASTGQSKRYEQYF
TGTGCCAGTACCGGACAGTCCAAGCGGTACGAGCAGTACTTC
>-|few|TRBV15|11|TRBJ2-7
CATSIGDEQYF
TGTGCCACCAGCATCGGGGACGAGCAGTACTTC
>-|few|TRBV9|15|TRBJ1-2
CASSPRQSARDGYTF
TGTGCCAGCAGCCCCAGACAGTCGGCACGGGATGGCTACACCTTC
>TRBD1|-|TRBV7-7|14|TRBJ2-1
CASSSGTGGQEQFF
TGTGCTAGCAGCTCCGGGACAGGGGGCCAGGAGCAGTTCTTC
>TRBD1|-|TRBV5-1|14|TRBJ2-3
CASSPTGATDTQYF
TGCGCCAGCAGTCCGACAGGGGCGACAGATACGCAGTATTTT
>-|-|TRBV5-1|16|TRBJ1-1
CASSRAGLTGNTEAFF
TGCGCCAGCAGCCGTGCCGGCCTAACAGGGAACACTGAAGCTTTCTTT
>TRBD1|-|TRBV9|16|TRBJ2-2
CASSGGQGGSTGELFF
TGTGCCAGCAGCGGGGGACAGGGAGGGAGTACCGGGGAGCTGTTTTTT
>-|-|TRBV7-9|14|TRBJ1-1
CASSIRGANTEAFF
TGTGCCAGCAGCATAAGGGGGGCGAACACTGAAGCTTTCTTT
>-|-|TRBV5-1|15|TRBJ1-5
CASSLSGAWDQPQHF
TGCGCCAGCAGCTTGTCGGGGGCTTGGGATCAGCCCCAGCATTTT
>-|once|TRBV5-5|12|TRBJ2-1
CASSLMSNEQFF
TGTGCCAGCAGCTTGATGAGCAATGAGCAGTTCTTC
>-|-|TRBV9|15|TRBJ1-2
CASSVVAGANYGYTF
TGTGCCAGCAGCGTAGTTGCGGGTGCTAACTATGGCTACACCTTC
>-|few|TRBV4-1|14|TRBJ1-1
CASSQALLNTEAFF
TGCGCCAGCAGCCAAGCATTGCTAAACACTGAAGCTTTCTTT
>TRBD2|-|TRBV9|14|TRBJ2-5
CASSPGLAGRAQYF
TGTGCCAGCAGCCCGGGACTAGCGGGCCGGGCCCAGTACTTC
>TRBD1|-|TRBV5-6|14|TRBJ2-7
CASSLGTGTYEQYF
TGTGCCAGCAGCTTGGGGACAGGGACCTACGAGCAGTACTTC
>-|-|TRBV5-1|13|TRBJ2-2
CASSLGGTGELFF
TGCGCCAGCAGCTTGGGTGGCACCGGGGAGCTGTTTTTT